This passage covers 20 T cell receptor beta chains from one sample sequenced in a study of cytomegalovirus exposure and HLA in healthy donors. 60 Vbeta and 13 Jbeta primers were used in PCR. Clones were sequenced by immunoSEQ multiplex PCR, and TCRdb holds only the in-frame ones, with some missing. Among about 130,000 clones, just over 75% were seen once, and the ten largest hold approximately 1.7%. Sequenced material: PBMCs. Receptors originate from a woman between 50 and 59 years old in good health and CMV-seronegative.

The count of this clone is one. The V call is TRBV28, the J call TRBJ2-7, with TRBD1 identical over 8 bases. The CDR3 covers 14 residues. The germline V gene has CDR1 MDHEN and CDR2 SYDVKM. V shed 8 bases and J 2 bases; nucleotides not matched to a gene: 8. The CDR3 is CASLGQGETYEQYF. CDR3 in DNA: TGTGCCAGCCTTGGACAGGGTGAAACCTACGAGCAGTACTTC. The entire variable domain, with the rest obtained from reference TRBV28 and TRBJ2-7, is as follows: DVKVTQSSRYLVKRTGEKVFLECVQDMDHENMFWYRQDPGLGLRLIYFSYDVKMKEKGDIPEGYSVSREKKERFSLILESASTNQTSMYLCASLGQGETYEQYFGPGTRLTVT.

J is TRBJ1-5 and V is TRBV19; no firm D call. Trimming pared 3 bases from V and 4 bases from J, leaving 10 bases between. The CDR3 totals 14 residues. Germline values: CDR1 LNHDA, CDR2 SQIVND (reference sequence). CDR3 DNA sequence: TGTGCCAGTAGTATGGCCCAGTATAATCAGCCCCAGCATTTT. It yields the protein CASSMAQYNQPQHF.

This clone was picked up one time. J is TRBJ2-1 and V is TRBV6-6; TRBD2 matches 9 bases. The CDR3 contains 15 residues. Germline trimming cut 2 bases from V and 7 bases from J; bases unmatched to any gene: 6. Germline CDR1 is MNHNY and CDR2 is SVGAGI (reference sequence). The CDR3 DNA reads TGTGCCAGCAGTTACGGGACTAGCTCCAAAAATGAGCAGTTCTTC. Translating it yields CASSYGTSSKNEQFF.

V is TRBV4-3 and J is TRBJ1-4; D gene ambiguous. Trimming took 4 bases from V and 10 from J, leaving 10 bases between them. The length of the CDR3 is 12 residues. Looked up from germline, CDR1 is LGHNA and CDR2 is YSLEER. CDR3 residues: CASSPSGGKLFF. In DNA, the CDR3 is TGCGCCAGCAGCCCGAGCGGTGGAAAACTGTTTTTT.

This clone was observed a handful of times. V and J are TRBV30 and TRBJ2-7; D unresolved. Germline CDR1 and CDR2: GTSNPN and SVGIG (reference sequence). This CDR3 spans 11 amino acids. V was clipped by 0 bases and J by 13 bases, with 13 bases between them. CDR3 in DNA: TGTGCCTGGAGTGTAGGCATCCTAGAATACTTC. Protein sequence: CAWSVGILEYF.

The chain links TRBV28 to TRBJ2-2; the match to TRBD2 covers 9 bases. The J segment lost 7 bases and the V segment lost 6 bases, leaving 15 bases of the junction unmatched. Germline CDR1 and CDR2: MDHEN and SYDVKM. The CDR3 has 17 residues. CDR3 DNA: TGTGCCAGCAGCTCCGGTTGGAGCGGGAGGAGTGGCGGGGAGCTGTTTTTT. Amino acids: CASSSGWSGRSGGELFF.

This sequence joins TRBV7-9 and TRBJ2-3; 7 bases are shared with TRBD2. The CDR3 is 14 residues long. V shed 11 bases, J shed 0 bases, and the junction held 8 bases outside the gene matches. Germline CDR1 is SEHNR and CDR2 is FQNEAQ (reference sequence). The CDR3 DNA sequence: TGTGCCGGGGGGGGAGGAACTAGCACAGATACGCAGTATTTT. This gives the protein CAGGGGTSTDTQYF.

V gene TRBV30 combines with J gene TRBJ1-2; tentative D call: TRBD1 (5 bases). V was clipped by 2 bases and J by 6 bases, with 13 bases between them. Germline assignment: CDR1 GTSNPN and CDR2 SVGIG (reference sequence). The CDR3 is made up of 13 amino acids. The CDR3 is CAWSRIDSDGYTF. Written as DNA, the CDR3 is TGTGCCTGGAGTCGAATCGACAGTGATGGCTACACCTTC.

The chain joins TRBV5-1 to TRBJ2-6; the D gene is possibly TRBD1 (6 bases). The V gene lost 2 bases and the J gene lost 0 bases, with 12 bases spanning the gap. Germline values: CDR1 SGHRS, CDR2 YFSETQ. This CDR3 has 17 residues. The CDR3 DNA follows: TGCGCCAGCAGCTTACCAGGGGACCCCTCTGGGGCCAACGTCCTGACTTTC. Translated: CASSLPGDPSGANVLTF. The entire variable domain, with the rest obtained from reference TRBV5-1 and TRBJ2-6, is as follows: KAGVTQTPRYLIKTRGQQVTLSCSPISGHRSVSWYQQTPGQGLQFLFEYFSETQRNKGNFPGRFSGRQFSNSRSEMNVSTLELGDSALYLCASSLPGDPSGANVLTFGAGSRLTVL.

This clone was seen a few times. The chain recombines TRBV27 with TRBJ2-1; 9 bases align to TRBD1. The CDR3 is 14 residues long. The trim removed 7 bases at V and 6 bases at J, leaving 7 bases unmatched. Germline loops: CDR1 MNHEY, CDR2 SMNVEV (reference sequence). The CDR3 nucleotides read TGTGCCAGCATGGGGACAGGGACGATCAATGAGCAGTTCTTC. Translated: CASMGTGTINEQFF.

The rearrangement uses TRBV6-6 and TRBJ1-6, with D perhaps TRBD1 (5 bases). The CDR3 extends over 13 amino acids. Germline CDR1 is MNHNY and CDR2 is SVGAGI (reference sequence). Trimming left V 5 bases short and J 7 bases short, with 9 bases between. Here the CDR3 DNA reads TGTGCCAGCAGTGTACCAGGGAATTCACCCCTCCACTTT. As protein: CASSVPGNSPLHF.

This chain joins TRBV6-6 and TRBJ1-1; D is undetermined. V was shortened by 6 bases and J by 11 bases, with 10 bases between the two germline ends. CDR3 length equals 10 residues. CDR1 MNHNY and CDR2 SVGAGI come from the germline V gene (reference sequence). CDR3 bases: TGTGCCAGCAGCAAGGAGTTCGCTTTCTTT. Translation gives CASSKEFAFF.

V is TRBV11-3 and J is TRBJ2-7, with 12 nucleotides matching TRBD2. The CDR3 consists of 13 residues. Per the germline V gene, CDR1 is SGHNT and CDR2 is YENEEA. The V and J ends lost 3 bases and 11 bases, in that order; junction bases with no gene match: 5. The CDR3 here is CASSLTSGSLEYV. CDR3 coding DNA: TGTGCCAGCAGCTTGACTAGCGGGAGCTTAGAGTACGTC.

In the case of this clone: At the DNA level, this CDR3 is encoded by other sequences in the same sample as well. CDR3 amino acids: CASSSRTGKVTEAFF. CDR3 DNA sequence: TGTGCCAGCAGCTCACGGACGGGGAAGGTCACTGAAGCTTTCTTT. This chain connects TRBV5-4 to TRBJ1-1, with no clear D. The CDR3 has 15 amino acids. Trimming left V 3 bases short and J 4 bases short, with 16 bases between. Germline lookup yields CDR1 SGHNT and CDR2 YYREEE (reference sequence).

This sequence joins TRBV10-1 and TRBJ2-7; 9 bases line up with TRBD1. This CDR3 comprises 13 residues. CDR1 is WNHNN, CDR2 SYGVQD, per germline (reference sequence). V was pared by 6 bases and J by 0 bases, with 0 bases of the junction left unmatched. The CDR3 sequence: CASRTGGSYEQYF. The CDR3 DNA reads TGCGCCAGCAGGACAGGGGGCTCCTACGAGCAGTACTTC.

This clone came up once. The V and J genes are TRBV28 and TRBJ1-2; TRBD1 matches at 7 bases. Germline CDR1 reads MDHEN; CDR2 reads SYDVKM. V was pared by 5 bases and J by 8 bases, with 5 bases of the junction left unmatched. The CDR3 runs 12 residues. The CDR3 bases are TGTGCCAGCAGTGCAGCAGGGGGGGGCTACACCTTC. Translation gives CASSAAGGGYTF.

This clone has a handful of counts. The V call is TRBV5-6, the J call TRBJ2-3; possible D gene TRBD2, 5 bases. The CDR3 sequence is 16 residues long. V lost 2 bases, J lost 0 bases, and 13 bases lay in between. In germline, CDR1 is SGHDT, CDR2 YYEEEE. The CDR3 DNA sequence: TGTGCCAGCAGCTTTTGGACTTTAGCTAGCACAGATACGCAGTATTTT. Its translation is CASSFWTLASTDTQYF.

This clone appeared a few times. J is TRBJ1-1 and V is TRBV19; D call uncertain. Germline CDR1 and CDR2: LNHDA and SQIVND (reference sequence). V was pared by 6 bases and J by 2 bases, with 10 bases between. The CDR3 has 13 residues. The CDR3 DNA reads TGTGCCAGTAGCAGAGAACTAAACACTGAAGCTTTCTTT. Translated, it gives CASSRELNTEAFF. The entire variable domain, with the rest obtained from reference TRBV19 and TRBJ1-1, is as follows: DGGITQSPKYLFRKEGQNVTLSCEQNLNHDAMYWYRQDPGQGLRLIYYSQIVNDFQKGDIAEGYSVSREKKESFPLTVTSAQKNPTAFYLCASSRELNTEAFFGQGTRLTVV.

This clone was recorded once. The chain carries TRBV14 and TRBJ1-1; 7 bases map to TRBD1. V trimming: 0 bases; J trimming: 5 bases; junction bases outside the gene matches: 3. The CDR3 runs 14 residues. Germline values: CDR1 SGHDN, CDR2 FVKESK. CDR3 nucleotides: TGTGCCAGCAGCCAAGATCTCAGGGGGACTGAAGCTTTCTTT. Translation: CASSQDLRGTEAFF.

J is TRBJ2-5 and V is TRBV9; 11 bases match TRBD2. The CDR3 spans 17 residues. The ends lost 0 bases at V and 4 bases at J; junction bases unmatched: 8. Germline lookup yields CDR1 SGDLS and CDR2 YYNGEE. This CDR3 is CASSVDIAGGPVETQYF. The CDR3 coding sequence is TGTGCCAGCAGCGTAGATATAGCGGGAGGGCCCGTAGAGACCCAGTACTTC.